The 5 T cell receptor beta chains below come from one sample, sequenced in a study of blood T cell repertoires in COVID-19. Measured with immunoSEQ multiplex PCR; TCRdb has only the in-frame clones, and not every one. Of about 160,000 clones listed, over 75% were seen once; the top ten hold roughly 10%. The sample taken for sequencing was peripheral blood. These receptors originate from a human donor in a cohort sampled during active COVID-19.

The chain has TRBV11-3 and TRBJ1-1; perhaps TRBD1 as D (5 bases). CDR1 is SGHNT, CDR2 YENEEA, per germline. This CDR3 region has 18 residues. V dropped 2 bases and J dropped 1 base, with 20 bases sitting between them. In DNA, the CDR3 is TGTGCCAGCAGCTTATGTTTGTGGGGAGGGGAGACGAACACTGAAGCTTTCTTT. Translating it yields CASSLCLWGGETNTEAFF.

This clone was recorded a few times. The rearrangement uses TRBV9 and TRBJ1-1; 8 bases align to TRBD1. The CDR3 sequence is 15 residues long. V was pared by 0 bases and J by 10 bases, with 11 bases of the junction left unmatched. Germline V lookup: CDR1 SGDLS, CDR2 YYNGEE. The CDR3 DNA is TGTGCCAGCAGCGTAGGTGGGGACAGGACCGAGCCAGCTTTCTTT. It translates to CASSVGGDRTEPAFF.

The rearrangement joins TRBV3-1 (or the pseudogene TRBV3-2) to TRBJ2-1; D is perhaps TRBD2 (6 bases). The germline V and J ends were trimmed by 3 bases and 12 bases, with 12 bases remaining between them. The CDR3 covers 12 residues. From germline, CDR1 is LGHDT and CDR2 YNNKEL (reference sequence). CDR3 in DNA: TGTGCCAGCAGCCATGGGGCCGGGGGGCAGTTCTTC. This encodes CASSHGAGGQFF.

The V gene is TRBV19, the J gene TRBJ1-1; D gene unclear. The germline V gene encodes CDR1 LNHDA and CDR2 SQIVND (reference sequence). Trimming pared 5 bases from V and 0 bases from J, leaving 4 bases between. There are 12 residues in the CDR3. The CDR3 bases are TGTGCCAGTAGTTTCATGAACACTGAAGCTTTCTTT. Translation gives CASSFMNTEAFF.

The chain combines TRBV18 with TRBJ1-5; 7 bases agree with TRBD1. The CDR3 is 15 residues long. Germline V gives CDR1 KGHSH, CDR2 LQKENI. With V trimmed by 6 bases and J by 4 bases, 9 bases remained unmatched. The CDR3 DNA reads TGTGCCAGCTCTCCCGTAGACAGGGTGAATCAGCCCCAGCATTTT. This sequence encodes CASSPVDRVNQPQHF.